The present entry profiles one T cell receptor (beta chain) with its context. Germline CDR1 DFQATT, CDR2 SNEGSKA (reference sequence). The V end was cut by 1 base, the J end by 5 bases, with 9 bases between. The CDR3 contains 12 residues. Authors of the study amplified TCR beta CDR3 regions from RNA transcripts. The HTBI set primed first-round TCR CDR3 RT-PCR. TCRdb processed the multiplex PCR reads anew with MiXCR; each CDR3 protein has one entry. The sample has about 59,000 distinct CDR3 sequences, roughly 58% seen once. The data were obtained in a study of T cells in Graves' hyperthyroidism and ophthalmopathy.

The receptor was derived from a woman aged 55-70 years with Graves' ophthalmopathy. The specimen was blood. This chain links TRBV20-1 with TRBJ2-7; D is uncertain. The DNA of the CDR3 is TGCAGTGCTAGAGTCCTCTCTAACGAGCAGTACTTC. As protein: CSARVLSNEQYF.